This record concerns one TCR beta chain sequence. Its antigen remains unidentified. Produced via immunoSEQ multiplex PCR; TCRdb's table is partial and in-frame only. Of some 150,000 clones in the sample, more than 90% are singletons; the top ten hold approximately 17%. The source of the sample is a study of T cell responses to AZD1222 COVID-19 vaccine. Study outcomes and limitations: CD4 TCRs associated with vaccination spanned spike, dominating at 160-218 and 743-854. The donor group comprised mostly white British people and more females; the analysis possibly underestimated clonal diversity.

The V end lost 7 bases, the J end lost 2 bases, and 20 bases lay between the germline ends. CDR1 is SQVTM, CDR2 ANQGSEA, per germline. This CDR3 is built from 15 residues. The sample was peripheral blood, taken on day 0 of AZD1222 vaccination. The TCR comes from an adult in good health. This chain uses TRBV29-1 with TRBJ1-2, with D possibly TRBD1 on 6 matching bases. CDR3 sequence reads: CSAGGSGHPNYGYTF. CDR3 DNA sequence: TGCAGCGCGGGGGGCTCGGGACATCCAAACTATGGCTACACCTTC.